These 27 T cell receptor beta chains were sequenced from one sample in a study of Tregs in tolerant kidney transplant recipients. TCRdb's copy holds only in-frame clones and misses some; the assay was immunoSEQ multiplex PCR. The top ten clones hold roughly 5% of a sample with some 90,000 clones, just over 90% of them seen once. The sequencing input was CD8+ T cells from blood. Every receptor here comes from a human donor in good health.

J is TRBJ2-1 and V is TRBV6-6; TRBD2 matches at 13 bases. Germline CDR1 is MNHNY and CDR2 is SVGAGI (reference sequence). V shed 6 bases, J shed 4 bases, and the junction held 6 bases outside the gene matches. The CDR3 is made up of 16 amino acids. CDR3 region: CASSTPGLAGYNEQFF. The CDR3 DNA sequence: TGTGCCAGCAGCACACCGGGACTAGCGGGGTACAATGAGCAGTTCTTC.

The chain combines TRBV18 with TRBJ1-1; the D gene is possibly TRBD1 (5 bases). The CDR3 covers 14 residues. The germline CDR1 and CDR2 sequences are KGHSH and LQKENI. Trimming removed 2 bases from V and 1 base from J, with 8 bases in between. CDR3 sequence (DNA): TGTGCCAGCTCACCAGGGGGGGAGAACACTGAAGCTTTCTTT. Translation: CASSPGGENTEAFF.

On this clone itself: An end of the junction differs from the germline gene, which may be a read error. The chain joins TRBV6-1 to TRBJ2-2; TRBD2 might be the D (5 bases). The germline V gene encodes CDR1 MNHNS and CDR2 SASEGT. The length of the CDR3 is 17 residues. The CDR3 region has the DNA TGTGCCAGCAGCGAAGGCGTCGGACTCGCGAACACCGGGGAGCTGTTTTTT. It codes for CASSEGVGLANTGELFF.

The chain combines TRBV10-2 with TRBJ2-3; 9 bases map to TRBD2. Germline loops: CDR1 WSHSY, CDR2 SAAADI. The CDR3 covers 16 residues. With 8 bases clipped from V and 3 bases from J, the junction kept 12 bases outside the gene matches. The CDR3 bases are TGCGCCAGCTTCCCCACTAGCGGGTCGGCGACAGATACGCAGTATTTT. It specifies CASFPTSGSATDTQYF.

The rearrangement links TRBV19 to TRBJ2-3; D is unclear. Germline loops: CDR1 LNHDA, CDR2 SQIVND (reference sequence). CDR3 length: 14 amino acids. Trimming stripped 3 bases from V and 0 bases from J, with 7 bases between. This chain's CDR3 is CASSIWSSTDTQYF. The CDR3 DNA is TGTGCCAGTAGTATTTGGTCTAGCACAGATACGCAGTATTTT.

Here the CDR3 reads CASSPGPLWRGQPQHF. In DNA, the CDR3 is TGTGCCAGCTCACCTGGACCATTATGGAGGGGTCAGCCCCAGCATTTT. The chain combines TRBV18 with TRBJ1-5, with D perhaps TRBD1 (5 bases). The CDR3 has 16 amino acids. The V end lost 3 bases, the J end lost 6 bases, and 18 bases lay between the germline ends. Per the germline V gene, CDR1 is KGHSH and CDR2 is LQKENI.

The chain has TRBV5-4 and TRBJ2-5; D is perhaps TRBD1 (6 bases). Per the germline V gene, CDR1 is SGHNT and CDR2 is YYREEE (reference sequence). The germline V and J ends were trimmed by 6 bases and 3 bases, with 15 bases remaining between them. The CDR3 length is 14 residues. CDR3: CASNFWGQKETQYF. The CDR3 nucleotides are TGTGCCAGCAACTTCTGGGGACAAAAAGAGACCCAGTACTTC.

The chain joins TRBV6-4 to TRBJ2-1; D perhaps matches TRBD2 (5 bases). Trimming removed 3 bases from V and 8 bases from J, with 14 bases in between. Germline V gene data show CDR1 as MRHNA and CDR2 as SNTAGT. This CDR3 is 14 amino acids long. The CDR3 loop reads CASSEVGEDHEQFF. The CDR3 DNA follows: TGTGCCAGCAGTGAGGTGGGAGAGGACCATGAGCAGTTCTTC.

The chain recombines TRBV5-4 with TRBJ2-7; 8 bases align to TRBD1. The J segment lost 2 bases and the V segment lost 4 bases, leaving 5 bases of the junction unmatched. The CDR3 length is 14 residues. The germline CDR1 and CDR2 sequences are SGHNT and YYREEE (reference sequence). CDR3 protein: CASSLTQGAYEQYF. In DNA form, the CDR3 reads TGTGCCAGCAGCCTTACACAGGGGGCCTACGAGCAGTACTTC.

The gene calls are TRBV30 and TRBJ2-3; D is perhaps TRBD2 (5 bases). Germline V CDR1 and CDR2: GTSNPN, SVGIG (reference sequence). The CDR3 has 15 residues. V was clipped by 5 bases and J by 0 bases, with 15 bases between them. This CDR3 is CAWALLSDSTDTQYF. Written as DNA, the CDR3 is TGTGCCTGGGCCCTTCTTAGCGATAGCACAGATACGCAGTATTTT.

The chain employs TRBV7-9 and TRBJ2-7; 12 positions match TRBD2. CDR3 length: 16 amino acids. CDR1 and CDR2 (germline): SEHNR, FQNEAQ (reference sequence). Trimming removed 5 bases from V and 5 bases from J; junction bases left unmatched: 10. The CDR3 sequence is CASSPASGRAVDEQYF. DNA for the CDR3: TGTGCCAGCAGCCCGGCTAGCGGGAGGGCCGTGGACGAGCAGTACTTC.

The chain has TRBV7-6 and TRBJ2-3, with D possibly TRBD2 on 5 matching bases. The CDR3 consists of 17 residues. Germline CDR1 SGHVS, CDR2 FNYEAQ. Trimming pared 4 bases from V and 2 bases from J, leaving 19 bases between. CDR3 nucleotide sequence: TGTGCCAGCAGCTACCCGGAGGCCAGTTCGGACACAGATACGCAGTATTTT. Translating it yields CASSYPEASSDTDTQYF.

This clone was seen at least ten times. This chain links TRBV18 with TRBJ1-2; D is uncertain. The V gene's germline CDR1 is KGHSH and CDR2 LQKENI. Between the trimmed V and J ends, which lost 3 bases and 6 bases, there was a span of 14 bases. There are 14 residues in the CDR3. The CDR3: CASSPPGRSHGYTF. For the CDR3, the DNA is TGTGCCAGCTCACCTCCGGGGAGAAGCCATGGCTACACCTTC.

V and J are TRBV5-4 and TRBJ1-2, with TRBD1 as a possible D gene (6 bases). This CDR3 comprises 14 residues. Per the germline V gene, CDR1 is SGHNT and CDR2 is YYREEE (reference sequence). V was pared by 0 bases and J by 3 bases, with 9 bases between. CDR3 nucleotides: TGTGCCAGCAGCTTGGACAGGGCCGACTATGGCTACACCTTC. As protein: CASSLDRADYGYTF.

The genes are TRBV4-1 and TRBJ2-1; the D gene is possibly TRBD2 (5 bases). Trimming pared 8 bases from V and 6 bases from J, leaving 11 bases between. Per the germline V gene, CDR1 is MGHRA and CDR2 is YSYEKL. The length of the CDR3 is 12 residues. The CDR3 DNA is TGCGCCAGCCGGAGGAGCCCCAATGAGCAGTTCTTC. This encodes CASRRSPNEQFF.

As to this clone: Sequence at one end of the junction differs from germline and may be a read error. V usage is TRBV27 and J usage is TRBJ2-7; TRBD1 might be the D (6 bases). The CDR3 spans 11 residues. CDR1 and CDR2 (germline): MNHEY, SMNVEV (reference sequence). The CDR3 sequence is CASQGAYEQCF. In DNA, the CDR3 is TGTGCCTCACAGGGCGCCTACGAGCAGTGCTTC.

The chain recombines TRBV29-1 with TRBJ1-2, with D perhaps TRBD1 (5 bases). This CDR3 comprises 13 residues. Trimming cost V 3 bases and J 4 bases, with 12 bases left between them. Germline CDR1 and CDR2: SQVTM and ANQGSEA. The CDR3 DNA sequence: TGCAGCGTTGACGCAGGGACCATCTATGGCTACACCTTC. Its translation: CSVDAGTIYGYTF.

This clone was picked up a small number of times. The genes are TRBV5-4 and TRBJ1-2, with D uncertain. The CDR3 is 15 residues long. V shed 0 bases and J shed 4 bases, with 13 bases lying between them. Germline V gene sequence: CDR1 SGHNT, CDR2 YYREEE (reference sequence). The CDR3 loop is CASSLGADVGYGYTF. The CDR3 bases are TGTGCCAGCAGCTTGGGAGCCGATGTCGGCTATGGCTACACCTTC.

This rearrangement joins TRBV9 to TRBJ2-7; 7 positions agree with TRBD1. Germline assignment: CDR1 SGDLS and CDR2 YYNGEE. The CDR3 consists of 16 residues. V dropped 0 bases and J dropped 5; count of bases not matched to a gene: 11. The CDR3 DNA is TGTGCCAGCAGCGTAGATAGGGCCACAGGGGTCCACGAGCAGTACTTC. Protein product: CASSVDRATGVHEQYF.

CDR3 nucleotide sequence: TGTGCCATCAGTGAGTGGCTGGACTACGAGCAGTACTTC. It yields the protein CAISEWLDYEQYF. The V gene is TRBV10-3, the J gene TRBJ2-7; no clear D. The CDR3 totals 13 residues. Germline CDR1 and CDR2: ENHRY and SYGVKD. V was cut by 1 base and J by 3 bases, with 7 bases left in between.

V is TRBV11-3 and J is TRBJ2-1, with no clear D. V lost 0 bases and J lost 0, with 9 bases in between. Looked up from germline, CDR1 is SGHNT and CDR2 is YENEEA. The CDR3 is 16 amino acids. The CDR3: CASSLDVRSSYNEQFF. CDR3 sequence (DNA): TGTGCCAGCAGCTTAGATGTCAGGAGCTCCTACAATGAGCAGTTCTTC. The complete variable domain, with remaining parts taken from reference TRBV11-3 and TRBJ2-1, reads EAGVVQSPRYKIIEKKQPVAFWCNPISGHNTLYWYLQNLGQGPELLIRYENEEAVDDSQLPKDRFSAERLKGVDSTLKIQPAELGDSAVYLCASSLDVRSSYNEQFFGPGTRLTVL.

CDR3 DNA sequence: TGTGCCAGCAGTTACACGGGGGATTGGGGGGCCAACGTCCTGACTTTC. Residues: CASSYTGDWGANVLTF. The chain employs TRBV6-5 and TRBJ2-6; a possible D gene is TRBD2 (6 bases). CDR3 length: 16 amino acids. CDR1 and CDR2 from the germline V gene are MNHEY and SVGAGI. With 2 bases removed from V and 4 bases from J, the gap between germline ends came to 12 bases.

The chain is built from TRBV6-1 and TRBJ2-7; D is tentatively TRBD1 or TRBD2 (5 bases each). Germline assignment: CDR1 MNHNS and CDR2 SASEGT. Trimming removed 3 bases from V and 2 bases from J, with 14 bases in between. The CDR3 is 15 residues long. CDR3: CASSEWGIGTYEQYF. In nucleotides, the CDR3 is TGTGCCAGCAGTGAGTGGGGGATAGGTACCTACGAGCAGTACTTC.

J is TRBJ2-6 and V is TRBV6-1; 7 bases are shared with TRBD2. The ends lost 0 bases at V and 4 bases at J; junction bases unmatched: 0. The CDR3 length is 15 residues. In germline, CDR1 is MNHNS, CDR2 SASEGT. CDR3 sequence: CASSEAAGGANVLTF. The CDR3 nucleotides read TGTGCCAGCAGTGAAGCAGCGGGAGGGGCCAACGTCCTGACTTTC.

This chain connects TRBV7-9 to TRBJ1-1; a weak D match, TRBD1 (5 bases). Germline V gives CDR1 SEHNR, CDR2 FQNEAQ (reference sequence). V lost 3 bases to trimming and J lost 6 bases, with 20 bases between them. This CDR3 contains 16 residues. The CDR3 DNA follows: TGTGCCAGCAGCTTGGCAGGGCAGGCTCCAACGGCTGAAGCTTTCTTT. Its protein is CASSLAGQAPTAEAFF.

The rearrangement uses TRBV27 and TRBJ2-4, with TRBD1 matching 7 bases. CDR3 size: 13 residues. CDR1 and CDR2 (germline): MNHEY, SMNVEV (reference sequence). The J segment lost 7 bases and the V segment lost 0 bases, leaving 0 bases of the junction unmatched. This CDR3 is CASSLSQGNIQYF. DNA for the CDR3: TGTGCCAGCAGTTTATCACAGGGGAACATTCAGTACTTC.

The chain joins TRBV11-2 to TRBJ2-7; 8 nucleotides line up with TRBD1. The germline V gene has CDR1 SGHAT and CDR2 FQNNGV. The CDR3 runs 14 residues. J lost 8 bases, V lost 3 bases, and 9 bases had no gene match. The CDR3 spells CASSFRDRPSQQYF. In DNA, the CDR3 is TGTGCCAGCAGCTTCCGGGACAGGCCCTCGCAGCAGTACTTC.